The 4 T cell receptor beta chains below were found in one sample sequenced in a study of blood T cell repertoires in COVID-19. Here immunoSEQ multiplex PCR was the method, and the copy in TCRdb shows in-frame clones only, minus some. The profile covers around 120,000 clones, with about 86% appearing a single time and 5.9% taken by the ten largest. The sequencing sample was made of peripheral blood. These receptors were collected from an elderly man with active or convalescent COVID-19.

The V call is TRBV7-2, the J call TRBJ2-3, with 14 bases fitting TRBD2. The CDR3 is 19 amino acids. The V segment lost 3 bases and the J segment 3 bases; nucleotides outside the gene matches: 11. The germline V gene has CDR1 SGHTA and CDR2 FQGNSA. CDR3 coding DNA: TGTGCCAGCAGCTTCTTAAGCGGGACTAGCGGGGGAGGGACAGATACGCAGTATTTT. This translates into CASSFLSGTSGGGTDTQYF.

The V call is TRBV5-1, the J call TRBJ2-3, with 11 bases aligning to TRBD2. The germline gives CDR1 SGHRS, CDR2 YFSETQ. The V gene end was trimmed by 0 bases and the J gene end by 9 bases; junction bases not matched to a gene: 6. This CDR3 comprises 15 residues. Here the CDR3 DNA reads TGCGCCAGCAGCTTGGTAATTAGCGGGGGGGCGACGCAGTATTTT. It specifies CASSLVISGGATQYF.

J is TRBJ2-2 and V is TRBV6-4; D is uncertain. V dropped 0 bases and J dropped 2 bases, with 7 bases sitting between them. This CDR3 region has 15 residues. Germline assignment: CDR1 MRHNA and CDR2 SNTAGT. CDR3: CASSDSQVNTGELFF. The DNA of the CDR3 is TGTGCCAGCAGTGACTCTCAGGTCAACACCGGGGAGCTGTTTTTT.

The CDR3 sequence: CATSPPPPEGTYNEQFF. The CDR3 bases are TGTGCCACCAGTCCCCCTCCCCCGGAGGGGACCTACAATGAGCAGTTCTTC. The rearrangement joins TRBV24-1 to TRBJ2-1, with TRBD2 as a possible D gene (6 bases). The length of the CDR3 is 17 residues. V was pared by 6 bases and J by 2 bases, with 19 bases between. Germline V gene lookup returns CDR1 KGHDR and CDR2 SFDVKD.